This TCR beta chain was sequenced during a study of blood T cell repertoires in COVID-19. Study details: Sites across the United States, Italy and Spain contributed samples from acute and convalescent COVID-19. From T cells, B-cell-depleted T cells, or PBMCs came the material, which was cDNA or gDNA.

Clinical histories supplied by participants themselves formed the basis of cohort assignment. Profiled with immunoSEQ multiplex PCR; TCRdb holds only in-frame clones, not every one. The sample consists of under 300,000 clones, about 91% of them appearing once. Trimming took 8 bases from V and 3 from J, leaving 13 bases between them. CDR1 and CDR2 (germline): SNHLY, FYNNEI. CDR3 length: 13 amino acids. This chain joins TRBV2 and TRBJ1-2; a weak D match, TRBD1 (6 bases). Specimen: PBMCs or T cells enriched from blood (not recorded which). This clonotype originated in a woman aged 40 to 50 with acute COVID-19. The CDR3 DNA follows: TGTGCCAGCTCGGGGGGGCGAGACTATGGCTACACCTTC. It codes for CASSGGRDYGYTF.